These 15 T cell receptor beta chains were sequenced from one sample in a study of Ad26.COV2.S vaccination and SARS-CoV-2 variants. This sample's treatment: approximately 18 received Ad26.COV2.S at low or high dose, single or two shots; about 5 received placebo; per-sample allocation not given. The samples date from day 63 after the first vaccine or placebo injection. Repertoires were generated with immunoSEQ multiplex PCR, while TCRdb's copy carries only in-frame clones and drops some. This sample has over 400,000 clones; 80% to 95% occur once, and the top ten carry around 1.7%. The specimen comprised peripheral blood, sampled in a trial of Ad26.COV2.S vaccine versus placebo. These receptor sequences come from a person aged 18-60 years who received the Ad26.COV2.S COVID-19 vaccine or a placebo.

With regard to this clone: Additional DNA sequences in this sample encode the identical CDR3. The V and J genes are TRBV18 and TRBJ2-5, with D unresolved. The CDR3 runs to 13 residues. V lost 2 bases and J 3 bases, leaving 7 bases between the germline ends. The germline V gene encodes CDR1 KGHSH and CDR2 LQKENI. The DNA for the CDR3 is TGTGCCAGCTCACCAGGGCAGAAAGAGACCCAGTACTTC. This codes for CASSPGQKETQYF.

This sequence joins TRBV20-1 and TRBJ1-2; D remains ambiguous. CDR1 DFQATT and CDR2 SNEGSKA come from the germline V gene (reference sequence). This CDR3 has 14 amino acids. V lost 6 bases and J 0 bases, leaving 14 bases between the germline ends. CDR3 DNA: TGCAGTGCGAGTCCTATCCTAACTAACTATGGCTACACCTTC. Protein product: CSASPILTNYGYTF.

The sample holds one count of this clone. CDR3 residues: CASSPLAAVSNQPQHF. In nucleotides, the CDR3 is TGTGCCAGCTCACCATTGGCAGCCGTTAGCAATCAGCCCCAGCATTTT. The chain couples TRBV18 to TRBJ1-5; D unresolved. The germline V gene has CDR1 KGHSH and CDR2 LQKENI. Deletions cut 2 bases from V and 0 bases from J, with 11 bases between. CDR3 length equals 16 residues.

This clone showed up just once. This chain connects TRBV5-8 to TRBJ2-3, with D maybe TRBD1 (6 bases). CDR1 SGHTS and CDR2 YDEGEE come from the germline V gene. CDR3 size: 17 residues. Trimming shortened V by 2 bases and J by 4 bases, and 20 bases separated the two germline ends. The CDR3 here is CASSLSWGRFPPDTQYF. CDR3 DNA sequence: TGTGCCAGCAGCTTATCTTGGGGGCGCTTCCCCCCAGATACGCAGTATTTT. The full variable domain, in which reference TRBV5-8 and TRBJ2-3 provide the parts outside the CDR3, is EAGVTQSPTHLIKTRGQQATLRCSPISGHTSVYWYQQALGLGLQFLLWYDEGEERNRGNFPPRFSGRQFPNYSSELNVNALELEDSALYLCASSLSWGRFPPDTQYFGPGTRLTVL.

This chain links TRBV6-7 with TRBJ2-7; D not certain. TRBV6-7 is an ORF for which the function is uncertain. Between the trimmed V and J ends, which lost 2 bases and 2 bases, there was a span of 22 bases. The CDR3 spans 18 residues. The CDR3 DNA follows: TGTGCCAGCAGTTACGGGGATACTAAGGATTCCAGAGCCTACGAGCAGTACTTC. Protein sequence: CASSYGDTKDSRAYEQYF.

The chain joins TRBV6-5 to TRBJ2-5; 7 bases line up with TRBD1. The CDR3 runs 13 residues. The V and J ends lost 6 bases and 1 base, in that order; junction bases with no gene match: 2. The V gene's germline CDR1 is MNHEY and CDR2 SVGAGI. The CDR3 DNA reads TGTGCCAGCAGAAGACAGGGCCAAGAGACCCAGTACTTC. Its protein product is CASRRQGQETQYF.

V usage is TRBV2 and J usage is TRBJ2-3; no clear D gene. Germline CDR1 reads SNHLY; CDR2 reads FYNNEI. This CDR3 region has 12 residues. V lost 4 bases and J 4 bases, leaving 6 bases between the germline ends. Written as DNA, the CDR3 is TGTGCCAGCAGTGGGAACCCAGATACGCAGTATTTT. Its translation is CASSGNPDTQYF.

The CDR3 loop reads CAIHRDREADTQYF. For the CDR3, the DNA is TGCGCCATCCACCGGGACAGGGAAGCAGATACGCAGTATTTT. The rearrangement uses TRBV10-1 and TRBJ2-3, with 9 bases lining up with TRBD1. Germline V CDR1 and CDR2: WNHNN, SYGVQD (reference sequence). The CDR3 covers 14 residues. Trimming at V came to 10 bases and at J to 4 bases, leaving 9 bases not matched to a gene.

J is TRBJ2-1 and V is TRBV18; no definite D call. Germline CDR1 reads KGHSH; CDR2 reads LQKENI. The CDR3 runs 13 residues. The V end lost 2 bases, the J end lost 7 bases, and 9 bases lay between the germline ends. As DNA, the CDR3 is TGTGCCAGCTCACCAGAAGTTGTAAATGAGCAGTTCTTC. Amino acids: CASSPEVVNEQFF.

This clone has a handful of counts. The CDR3 is CASSRGQLGEKLFF. In DNA form, the CDR3 reads TGTGCCAGCAGCCGGGGACAGCTAGGGGAAAAACTGTTTTTT. The chain joins TRBV7-9 to TRBJ1-4; 7 bases are shared with TRBD1. The V gene end was trimmed by 5 bases and the J gene end by 8 bases; junction bases not matched to a gene: 8. This CDR3 has 14 residues. In germline, CDR1 is SEHNR, CDR2 FQNEAQ (reference sequence).

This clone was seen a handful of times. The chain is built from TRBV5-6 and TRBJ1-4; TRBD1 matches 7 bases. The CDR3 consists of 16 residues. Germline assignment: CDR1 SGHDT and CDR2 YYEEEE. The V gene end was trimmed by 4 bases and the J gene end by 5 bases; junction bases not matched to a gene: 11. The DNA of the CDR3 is TGTGCCAGCAGCCTGAGCCCGGGACAGCAAAATGAAAAACTGTTTTTT. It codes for CASSLSPGQQNEKLFF.

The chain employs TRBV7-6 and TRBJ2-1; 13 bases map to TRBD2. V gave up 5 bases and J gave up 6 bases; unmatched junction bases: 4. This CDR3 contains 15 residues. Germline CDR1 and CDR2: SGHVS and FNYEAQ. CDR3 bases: TGTGCCAGCAGCATCACTAGCGGGGGGGCCAATGAGCAGTTCTTC. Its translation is CASSITSGGANEQFF.

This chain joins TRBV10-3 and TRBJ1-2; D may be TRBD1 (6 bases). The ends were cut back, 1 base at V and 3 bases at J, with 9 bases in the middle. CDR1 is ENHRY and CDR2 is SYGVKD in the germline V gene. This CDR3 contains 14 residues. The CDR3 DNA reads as TGTGCCATCAGTGAGTTTGGACAGTACTATGGCTACACCTTC. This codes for CAISEFGQYYGYTF.

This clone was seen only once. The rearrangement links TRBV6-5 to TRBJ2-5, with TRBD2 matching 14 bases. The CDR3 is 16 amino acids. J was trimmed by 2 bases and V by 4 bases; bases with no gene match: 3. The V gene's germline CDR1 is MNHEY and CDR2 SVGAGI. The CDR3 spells CASSSWTSGGQETQYF. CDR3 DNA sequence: TGTGCCAGCAGTTCCTGGACTAGCGGGGGGCAAGAGACCCAGTACTTC.

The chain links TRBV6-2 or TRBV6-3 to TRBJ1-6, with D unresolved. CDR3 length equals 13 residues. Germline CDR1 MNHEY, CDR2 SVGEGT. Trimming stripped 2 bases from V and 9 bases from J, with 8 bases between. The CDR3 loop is CASSYGGRSPLHF. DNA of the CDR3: TGTGCCAGCAGTTACGGCGGGCGTTCACCCCTCCACTTT.